This TCR beta chain comes out of a study of early T cells in non-severe SARS-CoV-2 infection. In the study overall: Sequencing was performed on bulk RNA from unsorted whole blood, leaving chains unpaired.

Per germline, CDR1 SGHVS and CDR2 FQNEAQ. V lost 2 bases to trimming and J lost 2 bases, with 12 bases between them. This CDR3 is built from 15 residues. In its sample, this clonotype was seen many times. Individual cDNA molecules carried attached unique molecular identifiers. TCRdb recomputed calls from the 5' RACE reads with MiXCR, one row per CDR3 protein. The sample records tens of thousands of distinct CDR3 sequences, about 12% being singletons. The chain is built from TRBV7-8 and TRBJ2-5, with unresolved D. The clonotype was recovered from an adult who was a healthcare worker with PCR-confirmed SARS-CoV-2 infection or an uninfected control (not recorded which). The sequencing input was whole blood. The CDR3 spells CASSLMAFSQETQYF. The CDR3 bases are TGTGCCAGCAGCTTAATGGCCTTCTCTCAAGAGACCCAGTACTTC.